This TCR beta chain was identified during a study of T cell repertoires in cytomegalovirus infection. TCRdb reprocessed the reads with MiXCR, giving one entry per CDR3 protein. The table has 550,000 to 850,000 distinct CDR3 sequences, roughly a third seen once; the top ten hold 15% to 20%. To note about this clonotype: Its cognate antigen is unknown.

The CDR3 covers 15 residues. Germline trimming cut 5 bases from V and 8 bases from J; bases unmatched to any gene: 9. The germline CDR1 and CDR2 sequences are SGHVS and FNYEAQ. The receptor was derived from a human donor in good health (CMV status not recorded). Some clones in this sample may be carry-over from other donors' samples. The sample in question was cultured PBMCs, obtained from culture after CMV antigen stimulation. V and J are TRBV7-6 and TRBJ1-4, with 9 bases fitting TRBD1. The CDR3 loop reads CASSVEQGAREKLFF. In nucleotides, the CDR3 is TGTGCCAGCAGCGTAGAACAGGGGGCTAGGGAAAAACTGTTTTTT.